The rows below give T cell receptor beta chains drawn from one sample of a study of blood T cell repertoires in COVID-19. Method: immunoSEQ multiplex PCR; TCRdb's copy keeps in-frame clones and lacks some. The table lists some 70,000 clones, over 70% of them singletons. The sample was peripheral blood. These receptors were collected from a human donor in a cohort sampled during active COVID-19. Both conserved end residues are part of each CDR3. D genes are given only for firm matches. Some rows mark clone size as missing; the rest say once, few, many or name a class of expanded clone.

clone_size,j_call,v_call,cdr3_length,d_call,cdr3_nt,cdr3_aa
.,TRBJ1-2,TRBV12-3/TRBV12-4,12,.,TGTGCCAGCAGTTTATACAGGGATGGCTACACCTTC,CASSLYRDGYTF
.,TRBJ2-7,TRBV27,13,.,TGTGCCAGCAGTTCCGGGACTCGCATTAAGCAGTACTTC,CASSSGTRIKQYF
.,TRBJ1-2,TRBV5-1,16,TRBD1,TGCGCCAGCAGCTATGCCGGGACAGTGGAATCCTCTGGCTACACCTTC,CASSYAGTVESSGYTF
.,TRBJ2-1,TRBV28,14,TRBD1,TGTGCCAGCAGTTCGACAGGGGCGTACAATGAGCAGTTCTTC,CASSSTGAYNEQFF
.,TRBJ1-2,TRBV7-9,15,TRBD1,TGTGCCGCCTCCCTAGGGGACAGAGATAACTATGGCTACACCTTC,CAASLGDRDNYGYTF
.,TRBJ2-5,TRBV7-6,16,.,TGTGCCAGCAGCTCCTATGTACTGGGGCCTCAAGAGACCCAGTACTTC,CASSSYVLGPQETQYF
.,TRBJ1-6,TRBV19,13,.,TGTGCCACCCAGAACCCGGGAGATTCACCCCTCCACTTT,CATQNPGDSPLHF
once,TRBJ1-2,TRBV5-1,14,.,TGCGCCAGCAGTCCGCTAGGGGCGAGCTATGGCTACACCTTC,CASSPLGASYGYTF
few,TRBJ1-4,TRBV5-5,14,TRBD1,TGTGCCAGCAGTCACAGGGGCTTAAGCGAAAAACTGTTTTTT,CASSHRGLSEKLFF
few,TRBJ1-5,TRBV27,13,.,TGTGCCAGCAGTTTTAGACAGAATCAGCCCCAGCATTTT,CASSFRQNQPQHF
.,TRBJ2-1,TRBV20-1,11,TRBD1,TGCAGTGCTAGACTGGACAGGGAGAGGTTCTTC,CSARLDRERFF
.,TRBJ2-2,TRBV7-7,17,TRBD1,TGTGCTAGCAGCTTAGCGTATGGGACAGATAACACCGGGGAGCTGTTTTTT,CASSLAYGTDNTGELFF
.,TRBJ2-3,TRBV7-2,14,TRBD1,TGTGCCAGCAGCATAAGACAGGGAAGGGCTACGCAGTATTTT,CASSIRQGRATQYF
.,TRBJ1-2,TRBV7-9,14,.,TGTGCCAGCAGCAGAGACTCAGGGGCCGATGGCTACACCTTC,CASSRDSGADGYTF
.,TRBJ2-3,TRBV6-1,14,.,TGTGCCAGCAGTGAAGCGCAGGGCACAAATACGCAGTATTTT,CASSEAQGTNTQYF
.,TRBJ2-3,TRBV9,16,TRBD2,TGTGCCAGCAGCTCAAGGACTAGCGGGACCACAGATACGCAGTATTTT,CASSSRTSGTTDTQYF
.,TRBJ1-2,TRBV6-5,13,.,TGTGCCAGCAAAAGGACAGAGAACTATGGCTACACCTTC,CASKRTENYGYTF
.,TRBJ2-5,TRBV6-2/TRBV6-3,14,.,TGTGCCAGCAGTTACGCCCTAGCCGAAGAGACCCAGTACTTC,CASSYALAEETQYF
many,TRBJ1-2,TRBV3-1/TRBV3-2,17,.,TGTGCCAGCAGCCAACGCCCACCAGGGAGGGCTAACTATGGCTACACCTTC,CASSQRPPGRANYGYTF
.,TRBJ1-1,TRBV20-1,10,.,TGCAGTGCTAGAGTCGTAGAAGCTTTCTTT,CSARVVEAFF
.,TRBJ2-3,TRBV5-1,18,TRBD2,TGCGCCAGCAGCATTCACGGGACTAGCGGGGGTAGCACAGATACGCAGTATTTT,CASSIHGTSGGSTDTQYF
once,TRBJ1-2,TRBV5-1,13,.,TGCGCCAGCAGCGGACAGTCTAACTATGGCTACACCTTC,CASSGQSNYGYTF
many,TRBJ2-7,TRBV18,16,TRBD2,TGTGCCAGCTCTCTCAACCGGGGCGGGGGAAATTACGAGCAGTACTTC,CASSLNRGGGNYEQYF
once,TRBJ1-2,TRBV6-2/TRBV6-3,14,.,TGTGCCAGCAGTTACCGGCGGGGGAACTATGGCTACACCTTC,CASSYRRGNYGYTF
.,TRBJ1-2,TRBV7-8,14,TRBD1,TGTGCCAGCAGCTCAGGAGGGGGCCACTATGGCTACACCTTC,CASSSGGGHYGYTF
.,TRBJ1-6,TRBV19,14,TRBD1,TGTGCCAGTAGTCCGACAGGGGCTGGATCACCCCTCCACTTT,CASSPTGAGSPLHF
.,TRBJ1-3,TRBV7-9,15,.,TGTGCCAGCAGCCCACGGCGGTCCTCTGGAAACACCATATATTTT,CASSPRRSSGNTIYF
.,TRBJ2-3,TRBV24-1,18,.,TGTGCCACCAGTGATTTAGGCAGAGATAAAGCGTGGGCAGATACGCAGTATTTT,CATSDLGRDKAWADTQYF
.,TRBJ2-3,TRBV21-1,14,.,TGTGCCAGCAGCACCAGGATGGGCACAGATACGCAGTATTTT,CASSTRMGTDTQYF
.,TRBJ1-5,TRBV2,15,TRBD1,TGTGCCAGCAGTGATAGGGACAGCGGCAATCAGCCCCAGCATTTT,CASSDRDSGNQPQHF
.,TRBJ2-4,TRBV2,14,.,TGTGCCAGCAGTGATGGGCCCGGGGGGCACATTCAGTACTTC,CASSDGPGGHIQYF
.,TRBJ2-2,TRBV11-2,15,TRBD2,TGTGCCAGCGCTGGACTAGCGGGAAACACCGGGGAGCTGTTTTTT,CASAGLAGNTGELFF
.,TRBJ1-1,TRBV30,13,.,TGTGCCTGGATGTTGGCCTCCCCCACTGAAGCTTTCTTT,CAWMLASPTEAFF
.,TRBJ2-7,TRBV19,16,TRBD2,TGTGCCAGTAGTATAGGAAGGGAGGGGTGGTCCTACGAGCAGTACTTC,CASSIGREGWSYEQYF
.,TRBJ2-2,TRBV24-1,20,TRBD2,TGTGCCACCAGTGATCCCCCGGGACTAGCGGGGACCTCGAACACCGGGGAGCTGTTTTTT,CATSDPPGLAGTSNTGELFF